This T cell receptor beta chain was sequenced in a study of T cell repertoires in cytomegalovirus infection. This CDR3 contains 15 residues. V lost 6 bases and J lost 4; bases outside the gene matches: 9. Germline V gene data show CDR1 as DFQATT and CDR2 as SNEGSKA (reference sequence). This clonotype came up a few times. TCRdb itself ran the reads through MiXCR, one entry per CDR3 protein. The data contain 510,000 or so distinct CDR3 sequences, about 30% of them seen just once; the ten biggest clones take up about 13%. Sequencing was performed on PBMCs. This receptor was taken from a human donor in good health (CMV status not recorded). Some clones in this sample may be carry-over from other donors' samples. This rearrangement joins TRBV20-1 to TRBJ2-2; 9 bases align to TRBD2. As DNA, the CDR3 is TGCAGTGCCGAGGCGGCGGGAGGGCCCACCGGGGAGCTGTTTTTT. Its protein is CSAEAAGGPTGELFF.